The rows below give T cell receptor beta chains drawn from one sample of a study of cytotoxic CD8 clonotypes in ibrutinib-treated CLL. Clones were sequenced by immunoSEQ multiplex PCR, and TCRdb holds only the in-frame ones, with some missing. There are some 92,000 clones in the sample; around 77% occur only once, and just under 25% lies in the top ten. The input for sequencing was PBMCs, taken after 24 months of ibrutinib treatment. The receptors shown here come from a human donor with chronic lymphocytic leukemia. Both conserved end residues are part of each CDR3. D genes are given only for firm matches. Clone size is given for some rows only: seen once, a few or many times, or a class if the clone is expanded.

clone size | D gene | J gene | V gene | CDR3 protein | CDR3 DNA
- | TRBD1 | TRBJ1-6 | TRBV27 | CASSLSGTANSPLHF | TGTGCCAGCAGTTTATCGGGGACAGCTAATTCACCCCTCCACTTT
many | - | TRBJ2-7 | TRBV9 | CASSVDTGSTYEQYF | TGTGCCAGCAGCGTAGATACAGGGTCAACGTACGAGCAGTACTTC
- | TRBD2 | TRBJ2-5 | TRBV11-3 | CASSLGGTSGMETQYF | TGTGCCAGCAGCTTAGGAGGGACTAGCGGGATGGAGACCCAGTACTTC
few | - | TRBJ2-7 | TRBV18 | CASSLLDSSSYEQYF | TGTGCCAGCTCACTACTGGACAGCAGCTCCTACGAGCAGTACTTC
few | - | TRBJ1-3 | TRBV6-1 | CASTWGGTGNTIYF | TGTGCCAGCACCTGGGGGGGGACTGGAAACACCATATATTTT
once | - | TRBJ2-1 | TRBV2 | CASTRYEQFF | TGTGCCAGCACGCGATATGAGCAGTTCTTC
- | - | TRBJ1-1 | TRBV5-1 | CASTMGGSTEAFF | TGCGCCAGCACCATGGGAGGTTCCACTGAAGCTTTCTTT
- | TRBD2 | TRBJ2-7 | TRBV7-6 | CASSLASIPTSRYYEQYF | TGTGCCAGCAGCTTAGCCTCCATTCCGACTAGCCGGTACTACGAGCAGTACTTC
many | TRBD2 | TRBJ2-1 | TRBV18 | CASSPLSTSGGINEQFF | TGTGCCAGCTCACCCCTGAGCACTAGCGGGGGGATAAATGAGCAGTTCTTC
few | - | TRBJ1-2 | TRBV5-6 | CASSLEQNYGYTF | TGTGCCAGCAGCTTGGAACAGAACTATGGCTACACCTTC
- | - | TRBJ2-5 | TRBV5-3 | CASSRTDQETQYF | TGTGCCAGCAGCCGGACAGACCAAGAGACCCAGTACTTC
- | - | TRBJ2-2 | TRBV11-3 | CASSLRQTGELFF | TGTGCCAGCAGCTTAAGACAGACCGGGGAGCTGTTTTTT
- | - | TRBJ2-1 | TRBV7-9 | CASSLEISVNEQFF | TGTGCCAGCAGCTTAGAGATTAGCGTGAATGAGCAGTTCTTC
- | TRBD2 | TRBJ2-2 | TRBV9 | CASSGGLAPYANTGELFF | TGTGCCAGCAGCGGTGGACTAGCGCCCTATGCGAACACCGGGGAGCTGTTTTTT
once | TRBD1 | TRBJ2-1 | TRBV28 | CASSFQGVISNEQFF | TGTGCCAGCAGTTTCCAGGGGGTTATATCGAATGAGCAGTTCTTC
- | - | TRBJ2-6 | TRBV11-1 | CASSPPRGRSFSGANVLTF | TGTGCCAGCAGCCCACCGAGAGGCAGGTCTTTCTCTGGGGCCAACGTCCTGACTTTC
- | - | TRBJ2-7 | TRBV9 | CASSADGGLGSVNF | TGTGCCAGCAGCGCCGACGGAGGGCTGGGGAGCGTGAACTTC
- | - | TRBJ2-3 | TRBV5-5 | CASSPPIDGGTDTQYF | TGTGCCAGCAGTCCCCCGATCGACGGGGGCACAGATACGCAGTATTTT
- | - | TRBJ2-7 | TRBV7-2 | CASSSKSRAPNYEQYF | TGTGCCAGCAGCTCGAAAAGCAGGGCGCCAAACTACGAGCAGTACTTC
medium-sized | TRBD1 | TRBJ2-7 | TRBV5-6 | CASSLEDRGDEQYF | TGTGCCAGCAGCTTGGAGGACAGGGGGGACGAGCAGTACTTC
- | - | TRBJ2-3 | TRBV16 | CASSLTGTDTQYF | TGTGCCAGCAGCCTGACAGGTACAGATACGCAGTATTTT
- | - | TRBJ2-1 | TRBV7-3 | CASSLAQSYNEQFF | TGTGCCAGCAGCTTAGCCCAGTCCTACAATGAGCAGTTCTTC
- | TRBD2 | TRBJ2-2 | TRBV29-1 | CSVEGQGGPPGELFF | TGCAGCGTTGAGGGGCAGGGAGGGCCCCCCGGGGAGCTGTTTTTT
few | - | TRBJ2-1 | TRBV5-6 | CASSLGLANEQFF | TGTGCCAGCAGCTTGGGGCTAGCAAATGAGCAGTTCTTC
- | - | TRBJ1-4 | TRBV6-5 | CASRGGGTANEKLFF | TGTGCCAGCAGGGGAGGCGGGACCGCTAACGAAAAACTGTTTTTT
- | TRBD2 | TRBJ2-7 | TRBV4-1 | CASSQLGLASYEQYF | TGCGCCAGCAGCCAACTAGGACTAGCGTCCTACGAGCAGTACTTC
- | - | TRBJ2-5 | TRBV15 | CATSAHLGETQYF | TGTGCCACCAGCGCCCACCTAGGAGAGACCCAGTACTTC
- | - | TRBJ2-7 | TRBV28 | CASSLRYEQYF | TGTGCCAGCAGTTTAAGGTACGAGCAGTACTTC
- | - | TRBJ1-1 | TRBV18 | CASFPGLNTEAFF | TGTGCCAGCTTTCCAGGGTTGAACACTGAAGCTTTCTTT
- | - | TRBJ2-6 | TRBV7-6 | CASTSQNSGANVLTF | TGTGCCAGCACCTCGCAAAACTCTGGGGCCAACGTCCTGACTTTC
few | TRBD1 | TRBJ1-6 | TRBV9 | CASSVGQGESPLHF | TGTGCCAGCAGCGTCGGTCAGGGGGAATCACCCCTCCACTTT
- | - | TRBJ2-5 | TRBV6-1 | CASSEPVLETQYF | TGTGCCAGCAGTGAACCAGTTTTGGAGACCCAGTACTTC
- | TRBD1 | TRBJ1-1 | TRBV4-2 | CASSQDNRGRTEAFF | TGTGCCAGCAGCCAAGATAACAGGGGGAGGACTGAAGCTTTCTTT
once | - | TRBJ2-2 | TRBV2 | CATSAGMQGWINTGELFF | TGTGCCACCTCGGCGGGGATGCAGGGCTGGATAAACACCGGGGAGCTGTTTTTT
once | TRBD1 | TRBJ1-2 | TRBV5-1 | CASSQDRNYGYTF | TGCGCCAGCAGCCAGGACAGGAACTATGGCTACACCTTC
- | - | TRBJ1-1 | TRBV29-1 | CSVEPEGTMNTEAFF | TGCAGCGTTGAACCCGAGGGAACCATGAACACTGAAGCTTTCTTT
- | - | TRBJ2-7 | TRBV27 | CASSSAQGRYEQYF | TGTGCCAGCAGTAGTGCACAGGGGAGGTACGAGCAGTACTTC
- | TRBD1 | TRBJ1-2 | TRBV19 | CASSVLGTGLGYTF | TGTGCCAGTAGTGTGCTCGGGACAGGGCTGGGCTACACCTTC
- | - | TRBJ1-5 | TRBV6-5 | CASSYRQNQPQHF | TGTGCCAGCAGTTACAGACAGAATCAGCCCCAGCATTTT
few | - | TRBJ1-1 | TRBV6-1 | CASRENTEAFF | TGTGCCAGCAGGGAGAACACTGAAGCTTTCTTT
- | - | TRBJ1-2 | TRBV25-1 | CASSETGNRNYGYTF | TGTGCCAGCAGTGAAACCGGCAACCGTAACTATGGCTACACCTTC
- | TRBD2 | TRBJ2-5 | TRBV14 | CASSQRRGQLASGGFQETQYF | TGTGCCAGCAGCCAGAGAAGGGGACAACTCGCTAGCGGGGGATTCCAAGAGACCCAGTACTTC
few | - | TRBJ1-2 | TRBV25-1 | CASLAGAGAAGYTF | TGTGCCAGCCTGGCGGGGGCGGGTGCGGCGGGCTACACCTTC
few | - | TRBJ1-2 | TRBV20-1 | CSARENYGYTF | TGCAGTGCTAGAGAAAACTATGGCTACACCTTC
- | TRBD1 | TRBJ1-1 | TRBV19 | CASSGHRGHVNTEAFF | TGTGCCAGTAGTGGACACAGGGGGCATGTGAACACTGAAGCTTTCTTT
- | - | TRBJ1-2 | TRBV11-1 | CASSPDSYGYTF | TGTGCCAGCAGCCCAGACAGCTATGGCTACACCTTC
- | - | TRBJ2-7 | TRBV29-1 | CSVVVAGDNDEQYF | TGCAGCGTTGTTGTTGCGGGGGACAATGACGAGCAGTACTTC
- | - | TRBJ1-1 | TRBV7-2 | CASSTSRQGLMNTEAFF | TGTGCCAGCAGCACTAGCCGGCAGGGACTCATGAACACTGAAGCTTTCTTT
once | - | TRBJ2-3 | TRBV28 | CASTERYTQYF | TGTGCCAGCACCGAACGATATACGCAGTATTTT
- | - | TRBJ2-3 | TRBV7-8 | CASSLPGTGIATQYF | TGTGCCAGCAGCTTACCCGGGACCGGAATAGCTACGCAGTATTTT
- | TRBD1 | TRBJ2-7 | TRBV6-1 | CASSLLPGQNYEQYF | TGTGCCAGCAGTCTACTCCCGGGACAGAACTACGAGCAGTACTTC
- | TRBD1 | TRBJ1-1 | TRBV25-1 | CASSVRGQAKGTEAFF | TGTGCCAGCAGTGTTCGGGGACAGGCTAAGGGCACTGAAGCTTTCTTT
- | TRBD2 | TRBJ2-2 | TRBV5-1 | CASSFLAGGATGELFF | TGCGCCAGCAGCTTTCTAGCGGGAGGGGCCACCGGGGAGCTGTTTTTT